Sequencing of this TCR beta chain was carried out in a study of shared clonotypes between healthy human individuals. This table comes from immunoSEQ multiplex PCR, and its TCRdb copy is limited to in-frame clones, with some not included. There are hundreds of thousands of clones in the sample; around 97% occur only once, and 0.045% to 0.06% lies in the top ten. V was clipped by 5 bases and J by 5 bases; unmatched bases: 5. Germline V gene lookup returns CDR1 SGHAT and CDR2 FQNNGV. The CDR3 runs to 15 residues. The receptor was isolated from a young woman in good health. V and J are TRBV11-2 and TRBJ2-1; 11 positions agree with TRBD2. Source material: naive CD4+ T cells sorted from blood. Regarding subset: CD45RA+ positively selected. This chain's CDR3 is CASSPGTSGDNEQFF. As DNA, the CDR3 is TGTGCCAGCAGCCCCGGGACTAGCGGAGACAATGAGCAGTTCTTC.